The clone carrying this T cell receptor beta chain has a count of ten or more. Its antigen is still unknown. The read terminates 3 residues before the CDR3 end, so the remaining end is supplied by the germline J gene. CVID and control samples used equivalent genomic DNA input. Measured with immunoSEQ multiplex PCR; TCRdb has only the in-frame clones, and not every one. Sampling found more than 25,000 clones, none seen once. This specimen comes from a study of T cell clonality in common variable immunodeficiency. Germline V gene sequence: CDR1 SGHRS, CDR2 YFSETQ. The CDR3 is made up of 14 amino acids. Trimming left V 0 bases short and J 4 bases short, with 8 bases between. General study results and limits: In common variable immunodeficiency, TCR beta chains reportedly carried fewer deletions and N-nucleotide insertions. TCRbeta clonality was increased in CVID versus healthy controls.

CVID meant reduced serum IgG, IgA and/or IgM plus specific antibody deficiency. This sequence was found in a human donor with common variable immunodeficiency. The J gene is TRBJ2-1, the V gene TRBV5-1, with D unclear. Input material: peripheral blood mononuclear cells. This CDR3 is CASSLDHGYNEQFF. The part of the CDR3 DNA that was read is TGCGCCAGCAGCTTGGACCACGGGTACAATGAG.